Below, 18 T cell receptor beta chains from the same sample are listed, as sequenced in a study of control samples from healthy donors and cancer patients. Sequenced by immunoSEQ multiplex PCR; TCRdb stores in-frame clones only, minus some. The table lists fewer than 25,000 clones, approximately 80% of them singletons. The material sequenced was PBMCs. The source is a man older than 75 with head and neck cancer.

The rearrangement uses TRBV6-5 and TRBJ1-2, with D possibly matching TRBD1 (5 bases). V was cut by 8 bases and J by 3 bases, with 13 bases left in between. The CDR3 totals 13 residues. Per the germline V gene, CDR1 is MNHEY and CDR2 is SVGAGI. The CDR3 sequence is CASAQGKYYGYTF. The CDR3 region has the DNA TGTGCCAGCGCCCAGGGAAAGTACTATGGCTACACCTTC.

The chain combines TRBV6-5 with TRBJ2-7; 7 bases are shared with TRBD1. V was clipped by 8 bases and J by 6 bases; unmatched bases: 10. The CDR3 extends over 13 amino acids. Germline assignment: CDR1 MNHEY and CDR2 SVGAGI. The CDR3 protein is CASLPGQALEQYF. The CDR3 DNA reads as TGTGCCAGCTTGCCAGGACAGGCGCTCGAGCAGTACTTC.

The CDR3 DNA reads TGTGCCAGCAGTGAAGACGCCAGGGGGACAGGGTACGAGCAGTACTTC. This sequence encodes CASSEDARGTGYEQYF. The chain has TRBV6-1 and TRBJ2-7; the match to TRBD1 covers 9 bases. The CDR3 contains 16 residues. Germline values: CDR1 MNHNS, CDR2 SASEGT. Trimming cost V 1 base and J 4 bases; bases outside gene matches: 8.

The V gene is TRBV7-9, the J gene TRBJ2-2; D unresolved. Trimming left V 7 bases short and J 5 bases short, with 17 bases between. The germline gives CDR1 SEHNR, CDR2 FQNEAQ (reference sequence). CDR3 length equals 15 residues. As DNA, the CDR3 is TGTGCCAGCACCCTACCCAAGATCGCAACCGGGGAGCTGTTTTTT. Encoded protein: CASTLPKIATGELFF.

J is TRBJ1-5 and V is TRBV28; TRBD1 matches at 9 bases. Germline loops: CDR1 MDHEN, CDR2 SYDVKM. The CDR3 contains 18 residues. With 2 bases clipped from V and 0 bases from J, the junction kept 8 bases outside the gene matches. The CDR3 reads CASSLTTGGSYSNQPQHF. CDR3 coding DNA: TGTGCCAGCAGTTTAACCACAGGGGGCTCATATAGCAATCAGCCCCAGCATTTT.

V usage is TRBV6-6 and J usage is TRBJ1-6; D not certain. The CDR3 consists of 12 residues. Trimming took off 8 bases at V and 5 bases at J, with 7 bases between the two ends. Germline V CDR1 and CDR2: MNHNY, SVGAGI (reference sequence). In DNA, the CDR3 is TGTGCCAGCGGCTTAGATAATTCACCCCTCCACTTT. Its protein product is CASGLDNSPLHF.

The chain recombines TRBV14 with TRBJ2-1, with a tentative D call TRBD2 (7 bases). Trimming stripped 4 bases from V and 5 bases from J, with 15 bases between. The germline V gene has CDR1 SGHDN and CDR2 FVKESK. The CDR3 covers 15 residues. This CDR3 is CASSPRGTRNNEQFF. The CDR3 DNA is TGTGCCAGCAGCCCGCGGGGGACAAGGAACAATGAGCAGTTCTTC.

The chain couples TRBV4-1 to TRBJ1-2; D remains ambiguous. The CDR3 loop spans 14 amino acids. V was pared by 0 bases and J by 1 base, with 6 bases between. Germline CDR1 reads MGHRA; CDR2 reads YSYEKL. The CDR3 protein is CASSQEVVNYGYTF. The CDR3 DNA reads TGCGCCAGCAGCCAAGAGGTCGTTAACTATGGCTACACCTTC.

The chain combines TRBV9 with TRBJ2-1, with 8 bases aligning to TRBD2. The ends lost 2 bases at V and 1 base at J; junction bases unmatched: 2. There are 15 residues in the CDR3. The germline V gene has CDR1 SGDLS and CDR2 YYNGEE. The CDR3 loop is CASSVSGISYNEQFF. As DNA, the CDR3 is TGTGCCAGCAGCGTTAGCGGGATATCCTACAATGAGCAGTTCTTC.

The J gene is TRBJ1-1, the V gene TRBV5-1; perhaps TRBD1 as D (6 bases). The CDR3 has 14 amino acids. CDR1 is SGHRS and CDR2 is YFSETQ in the germline V gene. V was trimmed by 0 bases and J by 7 bases, leaving 13 bases between them. CDR3 sequence reads: CASSLAAQGDEAFF. In DNA form, the CDR3 reads TGCGCCAGCAGCTTGGCGGCACAGGGCGATGAAGCTTTCTTT.

This chain's CDR3 is CASSRSGLESSYEQYF. The DNA of the CDR3 is TGTGCCAGCAGCCGCTCGGGACTAGAGAGCTCCTACGAGCAGTACTTC. V gene TRBV7-2 combines with J gene TRBJ2-7; 8 bases fit TRBD2. J lost 0 bases, V lost 5 bases, and 9 bases had no gene match. The germline V gene has CDR1 SGHTA and CDR2 FQGNSA. The length of the CDR3 is 16 residues.

V and J are TRBV12-5 and TRBJ2-3, with 7 bases fitting TRBD1. V lost 0 bases, J lost 2 bases, and 8 bases stayed unmatched. The germline gives CDR1 LGHNT, CDR2 FRNRAP. The CDR3 runs 17 residues. The DNA of the CDR3 is TGTGCTAGTGGTTTGGTAGGGTGGACAGGCCTCACAGATACGCAGTATTTT. Translation: CASGLVGWTGLTDTQYF.

This clone showed up just a few times. V gene TRBV28 combines with J gene TRBJ1-3; possibly TRBD1 for D (5 bases). The CDR3 totals 17 residues. Per germline, CDR1 MDHEN and CDR2 SYDVKM. The germline V and J ends were trimmed by 1 base and 3 bases, with 16 bases remaining between them. In nucleotides, the CDR3 is TGTGCCAGCAGTTTATTCGTAGGGCAGGGCATTGGAAACACCATATATTTT. This translates into CASSLFVGQGIGNTIYF.

The rearrangement links TRBV7-2 to TRBJ1-1, with 7 bases fitting TRBD1. J was trimmed by 4 bases and V by 5 bases; bases with no gene match: 4. CDR3 length equals 13 residues. The germline CDR1 and CDR2 sequences are SGHTA and FQGNSA. The chain's CDR3 is CASSTQGGTEAFF. CDR3 nucleotides: TGTGCCAGCAGCACTCAGGGGGGCACTGAAGCTTTCTTT.

This chain links TRBV10-3 with TRBJ1-1, with D perhaps TRBD1 (5 bases). Trimming cost V 3 bases and J 4 bases, with 12 bases left between them. The CDR3 spans 14 residues. Germline CDR1 and CDR2: ENHRY and SYGVKD. This CDR3 is CAISESGWGTEAFF. The DNA of the CDR3 is TGTGCCATCAGTGAATCAGGGTGGGGCACTGAAGCTTTCTTT.

This clone was counted once. The rearrangement uses TRBV18 and TRBJ1-2, with 9 bases matching TRBD1. The junction had 4 bases not matched to a gene; V was cut back by 4 bases and J by 4 bases. Germline lookup yields CDR1 KGHSH and CDR2 LQKENI. The CDR3 has 14 residues. CDR3 DNA sequence: TGTGCCAGCTCACGGGGGACAGGGACCTATGGCTACACCTTC. Encoded protein: CASSRGTGTYGYTF. The full variable domain, in which reference TRBV18 and TRBJ1-2 provide the parts outside the CDR3, is NAGVMQNPRHLVRRRGQEARLRCSPMKGHSHVYWYRQLPEEGLKFMVYLQKENIIDESGMPKERFSAEFPKEGPSILRIQQVVRGDSAAYFCASSRGTGTYGYTFGSGTRLTVV.

This chain joins TRBV10-2 and TRBJ1-5; tentatively, D is TRBD1 (5 bases). The CDR3 is made up of 15 amino acids. The V end lost 2 bases, the J end lost 5 bases, and 13 bases lay between the germline ends. CDR1 is WSHSY and CDR2 is SAAADI in the germline V gene. CDR3 amino acids: CASSEPGGRDQPQHF. The CDR3 DNA sequence: TGCGCCAGCAGTGAGCCCGGGGGACGGGATCAGCCCCAGCATTTT.

The genes are TRBV3-1 (or the pseudogene TRBV3-2) and TRBJ2-5; no reliable D call. Germline CDR1 reads LGHDT; CDR2 reads YNNKEL (reference sequence). The CDR3 covers 11 residues. Trimming cost V 2 bases and J 5 bases, with 3 bases left between them. In nucleotides, the CDR3 is TGTGCCAGCAGCCAAACCGAGACCCAGTACTTC. Translated, it gives CASSQTETQYF.